This is a list of T cell receptor beta chains from one sample in a study of immune evolution from preneoplasia to lung adenocarcinoma. Generated by immunoSEQ multiplex PCR, the TCRdb table keeps only in-frame clones and is missing some. Of thousands of clones listed, roughly 80% were seen once; the top ten hold around 8.8%. The specimen was FFPE adjacent normal lung tissue. These receptors originate from a person in their 70s with lung adenocarcinoma. The CDR3 runs from the conserved cysteine through the conserved F or W. Fields, in order: D gene, J gene, V gene, clone size, CDR3 protein, CDR3 DNA. The D gene is left open where the match is weak. The size field is filled for only some rows; it gives once, few, many or a size class.

>-|TRBJ2-7|TRBV6-1|-
CASRIPQRGFEQYF
TGTGCCAGCAGGATCCCTCAAAGAGGGTTCGAGCAGTACTTC
>-|TRBJ1-2|TRBV4-1|-
CASSQDFTLNGYTF
TGCGCCAGCAGCCAAGATTTTACTTTGAATGGCTACACCTTC
>-|TRBJ2-1|TRBV7-9|-
CASSPQDEQFF
TGTGCCAGCAGCCCCCAAGATGAGCAGTTCTTC
>-|TRBJ2-7|TRBV7-9|-
CASSLRRGWYEQYF
TGTGCCAGCAGCTTAAGGAGGGGGTGGTACGAGCAGTACTTC
>-|TRBJ1-1|TRBV7-2|-
CASSLSGINTEAFF
TGTGCCAGCAGCTTAAGTGGAATCAACACTGAAGCTTTCTTT
>TRBD2|TRBJ2-7|TRBV30|-
CAWRRGTGLAGVIYEQYF
TGTGCCTGGAGGAGGGGAACGGGGCTAGCGGGAGTAATCTACGAGCAGTACTTC
>-|TRBJ2-1|TRBV11-3|once
CASSPTPSSLSNEQFF
TGTGCCAGCAGTCCAACCCCCAGTTCCTTAAGCAATGAGCAGTTCTTC
>TRBD2|TRBJ2-1|TRBV7-2|-
CASSPVLADIHEQFF
TGTGCCAGCAGCCCCGTCCTAGCGGACATACATGAGCAGTTCTTC
>-|TRBJ1-1|TRBV7-8|-
CASSWGTVMNTEAFF
TGTGCCAGCAGCTGGGGGACGGTCATGAACACTGAAGCTTTCTTT
>-|TRBJ1-5|TRBV5-6|-
CASSLFRGNQPQHF
TGTGCCAGCAGCTTGTTTAGGGGCAATCAGCCCCAGCATTTT
>-|TRBJ1-1|TRBV6-5|-
CAAGPNTEAFF
TGTGCCGCAGGACCGAACACTGAAGCTTTCTTT
>-|TRBJ2-7|TRBV5-1|once
CASSLYQGNHEQYF
TGCGCCAGCAGCTTATATCAGGGGAACCACGAGCAGTACTTC
>TRBD1|TRBJ1-2|TRBV5-1|-
CASSPGQGPSLDYGYTF
TGCGCCAGCAGCCCCGGACAGGGCCCCTCCCTGGACTATGGCTACACCTTC
>TRBD1|TRBJ2-7|TRBV29-1|-
CSVGPGQGRREQYF
TGCAGCGTTGGACCGGGACAGGGGCGCCGCGAGCAGTACTTC
>-|TRBJ2-3|TRBV11-2|-
CASSLAWGPDTQYF
TGTGCCAGCAGCTTAGCCTGGGGCCCAGATACGCAGTATTTT
>TRBD1|TRBJ2-3|TRBV5-1|few
CASSLEGAGTDTQYF
TGCGCCAGCAGCTTGGAGGGGGCAGGGACAGATACGCAGTATTTT
>-|TRBJ1-1|TRBV10-3|-
CAISEMRASDTEAFF
TGTGCCATCAGTGAGATGCGGGCGTCCGACACTGAAGCTTTCTTT